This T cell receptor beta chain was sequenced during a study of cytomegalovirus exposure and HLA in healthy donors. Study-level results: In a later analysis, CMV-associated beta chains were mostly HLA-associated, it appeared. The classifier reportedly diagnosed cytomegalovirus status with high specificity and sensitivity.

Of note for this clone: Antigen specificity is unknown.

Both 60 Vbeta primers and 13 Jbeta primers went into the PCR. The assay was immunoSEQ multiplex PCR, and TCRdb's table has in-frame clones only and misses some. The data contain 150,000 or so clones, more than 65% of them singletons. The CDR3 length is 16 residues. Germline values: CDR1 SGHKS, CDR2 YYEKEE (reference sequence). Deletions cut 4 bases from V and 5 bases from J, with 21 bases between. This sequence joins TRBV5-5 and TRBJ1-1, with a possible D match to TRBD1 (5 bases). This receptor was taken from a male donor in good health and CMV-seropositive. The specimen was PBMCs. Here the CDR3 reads CASSLPGWGRATEAFF. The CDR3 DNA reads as TGTGCCAGCAGCCTCCCCGGGTGGGGCAGGGCGACTGAAGCTTTCTTT.